These 18 T cell receptor beta chains originate from one sample sequenced in a study of memory CD4+ T cells and cytomegalovirus serostatus. The sort gate was single viable CD3+CD4+CD8-CD45RO+ cells for memory CD4+ T cells. Clones were sequenced by immunoSEQ multiplex PCR, and TCRdb holds only the in-frame ones, with some missing. The repertoire holds 70,000 to 95,000 clones, with around 80% as singletons. The specimen sequenced was memory CD4+ T cells from blood. These receptor sequences come from an adult in good health and CMV-seronegative.

The rearrangement joins TRBV7-9 to TRBJ1-1; D call uncertain. With 5 bases removed from V and 7 bases from J, the gap between germline ends came to 17 bases. The CDR3 covers 14 residues. Germline V gene sequence: CDR1 SEHNR, CDR2 FQNEAQ (reference sequence). Here the CDR3 DNA reads TGTGCCAGCAGCATCCTATTAGGGAGAAGTGAAGCTTTCTTT. Encoded protein: CASSILLGRSEAFF.

The rearrangement uses TRBV2 and TRBJ2-7; D unresolved. The CDR3 extends over 13 amino acids. The V gene's germline CDR1 is SNHLY and CDR2 FYNNEI. The ends were cut back, 7 bases at V and 5 bases at J, with 15 bases in the middle. The CDR3 protein is CASNKKAIHEQYF. The CDR3 DNA sequence: TGTGCCAGCAACAAGAAGGCTATCCACGAGCAGTACTTC. The variable domain in full, with the rest retrieved from reference TRBV2 and TRBJ2-7, is EPEVTQTPSHQVTQMGQEVILRCVPISNHLYFYWYRQILGQKVEFLVSFYNNEISEKSEIFDDQFSVERPDGSNFTLKIRSTKLEDSAMYFCASNKKAIHEQYFGPGTRLTVT.

The chain uses TRBV15 and TRBJ2-1, with a possible D match to TRBD1 (6 bases). Trimming left V 5 bases short and J 4 bases short, with 15 bases between. CDR1 and CDR2 from the germline V gene are LNHNV and YYDKDF (reference sequence). The CDR3 totals 15 residues. The CDR3 here is CATSDPGQPYNEQFF. As DNA, the CDR3 is TGTGCCACCAGCGATCCCGGACAGCCTTACAATGAGCAGTTCTTC.

A single count supports this clone. The chain employs TRBV7-3 and TRBJ1-1; 9 bases are shared with TRBD1. The CDR3 sequence is 15 residues long. The V gene end was trimmed by 4 bases and the J gene end by 0 bases; junction bases not matched to a gene: 3. CDR1 SGHTA and CDR2 FQGTGA come from the germline V gene. CDR3 sequence reads: CASSSGQGMNTEAFF. The CDR3 DNA reads TGTGCCAGCAGCTCTGGACAGGGGATGAACACTGAAGCTTTCTTT. Using reference TRBV7-3 and TRBJ1-1 for the parts outside the CDR3, the full variable domain is GAGVSQTPSNKVTEKGKYVELRCDPISGHTALYWYRQSLGQGPEFLIYFQGTGAADDSGLPNDRFFAVRPEGSVSTLKIQRTERGDSAVYLCASSSGQGMNTEAFFGQGTRLTVV.

V gene TRBV28 combines with J gene TRBJ1-1; TRBD1 is a possible D gene (5 bases). The germline V and J ends were trimmed by 4 bases and 5 bases, with 17 bases remaining between them. This CDR3 region has 15 residues. From germline, CDR1 is MDHEN and CDR2 SYDVKM. CDR3 in amino acids: CASSSGIAGGTEAFF. The CDR3 region has the DNA TGTGCCAGCAGTTCGGGAATCGCCGGGGGAACTGAAGCTTTCTTT.

The chain joins TRBV19 to TRBJ2-3, with D unresolved. Germline CDR1 and CDR2: LNHDA and SQIVND (reference sequence). The V gene lost 4 bases and the J gene lost 0 bases, with 14 bases spanning the gap. CDR3 length equals 16 residues. In nucleotides, the CDR3 is TGTGCCAGTAGTACCTTTAGTCCCTTTAGCACAGATACGCAGTATTTT. This encodes CASSTFSPFSTDTQYF.

This clone has only one observation. This chain links TRBV5-1 with TRBJ1-3, with TRBD1 as a possible D gene (5 bases). This CDR3 has 18 amino acids. The ends were cut back, 2 bases at V and 2 bases at J, with 20 bases in the middle. From germline, CDR1 is SGHRS and CDR2 YFSETQ. This CDR3 reads CASSFGAVGGSPGNTIYF. Here the CDR3 DNA reads TGCGCCAGCAGCTTTGGAGCGGTGGGGGGGTCCCCTGGAAACACCATATATTTT.

The chain combines TRBV28 with TRBJ2-7; a weak D match, TRBD1 (6 bases). This CDR3 is 13 amino acids long. Germline CDR1 MDHEN, CDR2 SYDVKM. Trimming stripped 6 bases from V and 4 bases from J, with 13 bases between. The CDR3 here is CASRGAGMYEQYF. The CDR3 DNA reads TGTGCCAGCAGGGGGGCAGGGATGTACGAGCAGTACTTC. Combining the CDR3 with reference TRBV28 and TRBJ2-7 gives the whole variable domain DVKVTQSSRYLVKRTGEKVFLECVQDMDHENMFWYRQDPGLGLRLIYFSYDVKMKEKGDIPEGYSVSREKKERFSLILESASTNQTSMYLCASRGAGMYEQYFGPGTRLTVT.

This clone was found a few times. V gene TRBV11-2 combines with J gene TRBJ1-4; no definite D call. Germline V gives CDR1 SGHAT, CDR2 FQNNGV. The ends were cut back, 1 base at V and 8 bases at J, with 17 bases in the middle. This CDR3 has 16 residues. This CDR3 reads CASSLGDGGRREKLFF. CDR3 nucleotides: TGTGCCAGCAGCTTAGGAGACGGCGGCAGGAGGGAAAAACTGTTTTTT.

V and J are TRBV10-3 and TRBJ1-6; possible D gene TRBD1, 5 bases. Trimming shortened V by 5 bases and J by 8 bases, and 13 bases separated the two germline ends. The germline CDR1 and CDR2 sequences are ENHRY and SYGVKD. This CDR3 is 14 amino acids long. The CDR3 DNA is TGTGCCATCAGTACTGGACGAGGGGATTCACCCCTCCACTTT. Translation: CAISTGRGDSPLHF.

The sample holds a few counts of this clone. CDR3 DNA: TGTGCCAGCAGTGAACATAGACTGACTTTGGAAGCTTTCTTT. Its translation is CASSEHRLTLEAFF. The V gene is TRBV2, the J gene TRBJ1-1; D ambiguous. The CDR3 sequence is 14 residues long. Trimming left V 2 bases short and J 8 bases short, with 15 bases between. Germline V gene lookup returns CDR1 SNHLY and CDR2 FYNNEI.

This chain uses TRBV28 with TRBJ2-7; TRBD1 or TRBD2 may be the D gene (6 bases each). From germline, CDR1 is MDHEN and CDR2 SYDVKM. This CDR3 has 17 amino acids. The V and J ends lost 3 bases and 0 bases respectively, with 18 bases between them. CDR3 in amino acids: CASSFLSRGRSSYEQYF. The CDR3 region has the DNA TGTGCCAGCAGTTTTCTCTCGAGGGGGAGGAGCTCCTACGAGCAGTACTTC.

The chain is built from TRBV29-1 and TRBJ2-3; 9 bases fit TRBD2. The CDR3 length is 14 residues. Trimming took 7 bases from V and 5 from J; bases not matched to a gene: 10. CDR1 and CDR2 (germline): SQVTM, ANQGSEA. The CDR3 region is CSGRRGGLIDTQYF. CDR3 bases: TGCAGCGGACGGCGGGGGGGCCTTATAGATACGCAGTATTTT.

V usage is TRBV28 and J usage is TRBJ1-3; D is ambiguous. V dropped 6 bases and J dropped 0 bases, with 9 bases sitting between them. CDR3 length: 14 amino acids. Germline V CDR1 and CDR2: MDHEN, SYDVKM. The DNA of the CDR3 is TGTGCCAGCAGGTCCCAGAGCTCTGGAAACACCATATATTTT. This codes for CASRSQSSGNTIYF.

J is TRBJ2-3 and V is TRBV4-2, with D possibly matching TRBD1 (5 bases). Between the trimmed V and J ends, which lost 2 bases and 1 base, there was a span of 10 bases. The germline CDR1 and CDR2 sequences are LGHNA and YNFKEQ. This CDR3 contains 15 residues. The DNA of the CDR3 is TGTGCCAGCAGCCAACGATCAGGGCGCACAGATACGCAGTATTTT. Translated: CASSQRSGRTDTQYF.

The genes are TRBV19 and TRBJ1-2, with 8 bases identical to TRBD1. V trimming: 8 bases; J trimming: 6 bases; junction bases outside the gene matches: 2. This CDR3 is built from 11 residues. CDR1 is LNHDA and CDR2 is SQIVND in the germline V gene (reference sequence). CDR3 residues: CASRQGNGYTF. The DNA of the CDR3 is TGTGCCAGTCGACAGGGGAATGGCTACACCTTC.

V is TRBV15 and J is TRBJ2-7; maybe TRBD2 (5 bases). Trimming took 0 bases from V and 5 from J, leaving 14 bases between them. Germline loops: CDR1 LNHNV, CDR2 YYDKDF (reference sequence). The CDR3 contains 15 residues. The CDR3 spells CATSRDLFEGNEQYF. In DNA, the CDR3 is TGTGCCACCAGCAGAGATCTATTTGAGGGCAACGAGCAGTACTTC.

J is TRBJ1-3 and V is TRBV9; D is unresolved. This CDR3 region has 16 residues. Trimming removed 0 bases from V and 1 base from J, with 11 bases in between. Germline V lookup: CDR1 SGDLS, CDR2 YYNGEE. The CDR3 loop reads CASSVVGGISGNTIYF. In DNA form, the CDR3 reads TGTGCCAGCAGCGTAGTAGGAGGGATTTCTGGAAACACCATATATTTT.